The clone carrying this T cell receptor beta chain has a handful of counts. The antigen remains unidentified. This sample was taken from a study of T cells in Graves' hyperthyroidism and ophthalmopathy. Study-level points and caveats: Most thyroid clonotypes expanded above 0.001 were also detected in blood.

Amplified TCR beta CDR3 regions derived from RNA transcripts. HTBI primers drove first-round RT-PCR of the TCR CDR3. Via MiXCR, TCRdb re-called the multiplex PCR reads, giving one row per CDR3 protein. This table has 300,000 to 350,000 distinct CDR3 sequences, about 14% appearing once. The TCR was taken from a woman in her 30s with Graves' hyperthyroidism. Sequenced input: blood.

CDR3 DNA: TGTGCCAGTAGTATAGATCTGAGGGCTATAGCCAAAAACATTCAGTACTTC. It specifies CASSIDLRAIAKNIQYF. The chain combines TRBV19 with TRBJ2-4; tentative D call: TRBD2 (5 bases). Trimming shortened V by 0 bases and J by 0 bases, and 12 bases separated the two germline ends. Germline lookup yields CDR1 LNHDA and CDR2 SQIVND (reference sequence). The CDR3 sequence is 17 residues long.